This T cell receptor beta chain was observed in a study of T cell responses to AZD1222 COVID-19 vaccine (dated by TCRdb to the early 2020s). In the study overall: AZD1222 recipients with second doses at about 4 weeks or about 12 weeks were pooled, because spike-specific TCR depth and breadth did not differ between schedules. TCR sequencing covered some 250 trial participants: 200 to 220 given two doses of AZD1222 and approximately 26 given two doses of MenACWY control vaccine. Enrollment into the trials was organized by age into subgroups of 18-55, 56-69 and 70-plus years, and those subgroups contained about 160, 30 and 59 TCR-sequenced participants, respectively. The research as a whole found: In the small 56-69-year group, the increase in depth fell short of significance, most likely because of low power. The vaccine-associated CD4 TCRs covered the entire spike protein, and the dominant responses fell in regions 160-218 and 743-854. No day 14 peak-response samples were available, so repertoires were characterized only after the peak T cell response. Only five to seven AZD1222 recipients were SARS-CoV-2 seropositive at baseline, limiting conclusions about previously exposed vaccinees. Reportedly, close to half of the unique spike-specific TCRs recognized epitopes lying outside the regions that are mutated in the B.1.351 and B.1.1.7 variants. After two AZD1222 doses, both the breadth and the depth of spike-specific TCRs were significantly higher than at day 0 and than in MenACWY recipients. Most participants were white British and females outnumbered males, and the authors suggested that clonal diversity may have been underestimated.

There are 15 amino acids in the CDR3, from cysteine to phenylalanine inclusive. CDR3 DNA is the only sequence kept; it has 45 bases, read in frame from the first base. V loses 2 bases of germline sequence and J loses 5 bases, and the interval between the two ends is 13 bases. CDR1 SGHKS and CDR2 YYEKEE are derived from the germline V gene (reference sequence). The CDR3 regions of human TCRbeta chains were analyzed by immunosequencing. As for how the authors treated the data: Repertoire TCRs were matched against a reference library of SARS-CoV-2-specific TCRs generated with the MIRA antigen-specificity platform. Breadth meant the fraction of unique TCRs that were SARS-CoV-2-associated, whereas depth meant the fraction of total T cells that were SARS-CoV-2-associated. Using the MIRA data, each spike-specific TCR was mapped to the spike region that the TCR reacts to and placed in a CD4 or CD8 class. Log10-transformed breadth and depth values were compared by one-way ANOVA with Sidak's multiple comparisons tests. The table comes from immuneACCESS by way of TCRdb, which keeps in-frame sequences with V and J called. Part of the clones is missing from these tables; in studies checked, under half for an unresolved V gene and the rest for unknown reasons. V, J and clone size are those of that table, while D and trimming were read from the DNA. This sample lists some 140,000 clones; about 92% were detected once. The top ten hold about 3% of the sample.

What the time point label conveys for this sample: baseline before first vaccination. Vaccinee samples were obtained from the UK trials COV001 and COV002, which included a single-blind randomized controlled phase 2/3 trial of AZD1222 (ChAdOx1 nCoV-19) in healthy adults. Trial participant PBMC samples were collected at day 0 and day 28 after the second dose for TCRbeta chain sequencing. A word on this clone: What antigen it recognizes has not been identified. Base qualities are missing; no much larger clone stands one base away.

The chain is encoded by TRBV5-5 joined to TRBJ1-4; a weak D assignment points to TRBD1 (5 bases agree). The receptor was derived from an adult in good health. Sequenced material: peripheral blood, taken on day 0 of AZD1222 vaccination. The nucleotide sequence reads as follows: TGTGCCAGCAGCTTTTGGAGGGGACGGAATGAAAAACTGTTTTTT. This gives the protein CASSFWRGRNEKLFF.